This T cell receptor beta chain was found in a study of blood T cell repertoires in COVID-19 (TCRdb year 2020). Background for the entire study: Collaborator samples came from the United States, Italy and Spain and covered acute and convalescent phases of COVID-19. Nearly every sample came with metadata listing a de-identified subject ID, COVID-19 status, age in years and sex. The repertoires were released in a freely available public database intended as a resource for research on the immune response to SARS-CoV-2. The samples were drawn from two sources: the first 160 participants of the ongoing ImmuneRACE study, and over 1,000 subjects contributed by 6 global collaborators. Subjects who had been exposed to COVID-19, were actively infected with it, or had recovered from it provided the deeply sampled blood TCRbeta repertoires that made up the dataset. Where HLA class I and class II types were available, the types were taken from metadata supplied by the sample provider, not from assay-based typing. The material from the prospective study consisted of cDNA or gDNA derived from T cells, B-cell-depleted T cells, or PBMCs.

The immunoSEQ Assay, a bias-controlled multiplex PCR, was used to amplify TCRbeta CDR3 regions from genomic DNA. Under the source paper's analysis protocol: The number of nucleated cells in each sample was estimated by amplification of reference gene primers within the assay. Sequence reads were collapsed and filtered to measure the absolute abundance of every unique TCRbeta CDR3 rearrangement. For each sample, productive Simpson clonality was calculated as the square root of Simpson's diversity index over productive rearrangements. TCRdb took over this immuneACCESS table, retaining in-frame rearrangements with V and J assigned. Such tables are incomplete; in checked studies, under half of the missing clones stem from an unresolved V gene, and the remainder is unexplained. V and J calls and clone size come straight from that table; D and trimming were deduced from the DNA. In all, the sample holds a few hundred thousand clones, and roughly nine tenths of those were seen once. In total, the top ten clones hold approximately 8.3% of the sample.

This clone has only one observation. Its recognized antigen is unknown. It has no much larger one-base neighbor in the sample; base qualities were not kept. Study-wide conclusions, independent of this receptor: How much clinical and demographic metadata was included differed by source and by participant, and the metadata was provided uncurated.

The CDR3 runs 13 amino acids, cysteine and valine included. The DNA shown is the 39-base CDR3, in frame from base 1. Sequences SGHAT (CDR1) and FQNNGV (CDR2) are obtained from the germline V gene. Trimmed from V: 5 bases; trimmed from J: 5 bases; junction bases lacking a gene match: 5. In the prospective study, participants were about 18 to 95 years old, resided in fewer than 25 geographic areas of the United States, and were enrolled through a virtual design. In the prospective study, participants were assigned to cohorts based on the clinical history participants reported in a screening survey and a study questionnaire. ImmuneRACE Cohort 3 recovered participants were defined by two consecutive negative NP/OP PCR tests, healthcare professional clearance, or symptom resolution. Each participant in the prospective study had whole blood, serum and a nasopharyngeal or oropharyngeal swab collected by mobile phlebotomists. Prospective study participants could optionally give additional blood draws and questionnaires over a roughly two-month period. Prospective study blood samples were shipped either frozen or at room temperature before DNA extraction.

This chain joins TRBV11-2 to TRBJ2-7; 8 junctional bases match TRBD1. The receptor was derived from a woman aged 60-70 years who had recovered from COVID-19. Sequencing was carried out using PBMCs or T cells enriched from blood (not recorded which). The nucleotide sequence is TGTGCCAGCAGCAGGACAGGGCTGGACGAGCAGTACGTC. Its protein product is CASSRTGLDEQYV.